This section outlines one T cell receptor beta chain sequence together with its context. The target antigen is unknown. Investigators merged groups given second doses at roughly 4 or roughly 12 weeks. CDR3 length: 16 amino acids. Germline V gene sequence: CDR1 KGHSY, CDR2 FQNENV. Sequencing was performed with immunoSEQ multiplex PCR; in TCRdb, only in-frame clones are kept and a portion is missing. The table shows about 70,000 clones, with roughly four fifths occurring only once. The sample comes from a study of T cell responses to AZD1222 COVID-19 vaccine. Study-level points and caveats: White British ancestry dominated among donors, who included more females, and clonal diversity was possibly underestimated. Unmutated variant regions are reportedly targeted by nearly half of spike-specific TCRs. Researchers took repertoire samples only after the peak T cell response had come.

This TCR was sampled from an adult who received the AZD1222 COVID-19 vaccine. The chain carries TRBV16 and TRBJ2-1; D is possibly TRBD2 (7 bases). The material sequenced was peripheral blood, taken 28 days after the second AZD1222 dose. The CDR3 DNA reads as TGTCCCCCCCGCCCCCCGCCGGGGGGCCCCTACAATGAGCAGTTCTTC. Protein: CPPRPPPGGPYNEQFF.